This T cell receptor beta chain was sequenced for a study of cytomegalovirus exposure and HLA in healthy donors. The assay was immunoSEQ multiplex PCR, and TCRdb's table has in-frame clones only and misses some. The sample lists fewer than 350,000 clones, approximately 88% occurring once. Germline CDR1 reads MDHEN; CDR2 reads SYDVKM. The CDR3 consists of 20 residues. With V trimmed by 3 bases and J by 8 bases, 21 bases remained unmatched. This chain connects TRBV28 to TRBJ2-1; 11 nucleotides align to TRBD1. Sequenced material: PBMCs. The receptor comes from a woman younger than 35 in good health and CMV-seronegative. This CDR3 is CASSFRFRTGGPSRGHEQFF. DNA for the CDR3: TGTGCCAGCAGTTTTAGGTTCAGGACAGGGGGCCCTTCACGAGGTCATGAGCAGTTCTTC.